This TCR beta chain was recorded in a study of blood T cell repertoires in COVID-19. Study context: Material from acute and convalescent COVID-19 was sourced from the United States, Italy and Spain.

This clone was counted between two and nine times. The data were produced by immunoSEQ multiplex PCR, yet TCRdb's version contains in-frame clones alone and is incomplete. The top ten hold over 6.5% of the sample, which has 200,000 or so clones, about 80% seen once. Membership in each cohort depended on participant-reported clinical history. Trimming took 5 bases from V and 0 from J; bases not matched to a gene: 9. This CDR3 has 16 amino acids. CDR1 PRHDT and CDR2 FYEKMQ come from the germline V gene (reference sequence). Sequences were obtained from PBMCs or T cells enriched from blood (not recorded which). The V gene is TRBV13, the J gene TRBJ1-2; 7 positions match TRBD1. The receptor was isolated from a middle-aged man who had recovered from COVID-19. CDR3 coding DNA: TGTGCCAGCAGCCCCCGACAGGGACGCGCTAACTATGGCTACACCTTC. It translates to CASSPRQGRANYGYTF.